This passage covers 16 T cell receptor beta chains from one sample sequenced in a study of regulatory T cells in long-lasting Graves disease (dated by TCRdb to 2020 to 2022). Libraries were built with multiplex PCR. Data came from an Illumina HiSeq 4000. TCR beta libraries were built with iRepertoire HTBI primers and Arm-PCR amplification of CDR3 regions. The raw public data were reprocessed by TCRdb itself: fastp quality trimming at Q25, MiXCR clonotype calling, in-frame beta chains only. Rows are combined by CDR3 protein, so each entry shows the most common genes and DNA. For this sample the table gives more than 300,000 distinct CDR3 sequences, of which 20% to 25% were detected only once. The ten largest account for approximately 27% of the sample. The sample's time point label, decoded: persistent/refractory GD, antithyroid drugs over 5 years with positive TRAb. For both TCR sequencing and RNA sequencing, RNA was extracted from PBMCs in TRIzol.

Sequencing used peripheral blood mononuclear cells (PBMCs), obtained when the disease was refractory, from a patient treated with antithyroid drugs. The receptor set was obtained from a woman aged 35 to 49 with Graves disease. Donor details come from another sample of the same person, matched by shared clones.

V and J are TRBV5-1 and TRBJ2-7; the match to TRBD2 covers 11 bases. Per germline, CDR1 SGHRS and CDR2 YFSETQ. V shed 4 bases, J shed 7 bases, and the junction held 10 bases outside the gene matches. The CDR3 totals 15 residues. Here the CDR3 DNA reads TGCGCCAGCAGCGCCCTGACTAGCGGGGTCCGGGAGCAGTACTTC. This sequence encodes CASSALTSGVREQYF.

This sequence joins TRBV7-2 and TRBJ2-3, with 10 nucleotides matching TRBD2. The germline V gene encodes CDR1 SGHTA and CDR2 FQGNSA. The CDR3 contains 16 residues. The ends lost 1 base at V and 1 base at J; junction bases unmatched: 2. CDR3: CASSLVAGGRTDTQYF. The CDR3 DNA reads TGTGCCAGCAGCTTAGTAGCGGGAGGTCGCACAGATACGCAGTATTTT.

A word on this clonotype: This may stem from a read error, because a much larger clone lies one nucleotide away. The chain couples TRBV6-5 to TRBJ1-4, with 7 bases identical to TRBD1. The length of the CDR3 is 15 residues. Germline V CDR1 and CDR2: MNHEY, SVGAGI. V dropped 4 bases and J dropped 3; count of bases not matched to a gene: 5. DNA of the CDR3: TGTGCCAGCAGTTCACAGGGGTGGGCTAATGAAAAACTGTTTTTT. Its protein is CASSSQGWANEKLFF.

A note on this clonotype: No DNA is shown, since the ends of the CDR3 on it are uncertain; the CDR3 is the one TCRdb lists. The rearrangement links TRBV11-2 to TRBJ1-1; the table's D call, TRBD1, has no DNA check behind it. Termini included, the CDR3 measures 22 amino acids. Germline CDR1 reads SGHAT; CDR2 reads FQNNGV. CDR3 sequence reads: CASSFYICSARVSRVANTEAFF.

This rearrangement joins TRBV6-1 to TRBJ2-5; D is undetermined. Germline V gene lookup returns CDR1 MNHNS and CDR2 SASEGT. Trimming took off 7 bases at V and 4 bases at J, with 13 bases between the two ends. This CDR3 has 13 residues. The CDR3 DNA is TGTGCCAGCAATGGAGAAGTTGGAGAGACCCAGTACTTC. This codes for CASNGEVGETQYF.

At least ten counts were recorded for this clonotype. The chain recombines TRBV2 with TRBJ2-7; D call uncertain. CDR1 is SNHLY and CDR2 is FYNNEI in the germline V gene. Trimming stripped 5 bases from V and 1 base from J, with 9 bases between. The CDR3 spans 13 residues. The chain's CDR3 is CASSLQISYEQYF. CDR3 nucleotide sequence: TGTGCCAGCAGTTTACAGATATCCTACGAGCAGTACTTC. Supplemented by reference TRBV2 and TRBJ2-7, the full variable domain reads EPEVTQTPSHQVTQMGQEVILRCVPISNHLYFYWYRQILGQKVEFLVSFYNNEISEKSEIFDDQFSVERPDGSNFTLKIRSTKLEDSAMYFCASSLQISYEQYFGPGTRLTVT.

This chain connects TRBV4-1 to TRBJ2-2; D not resolved. Germline CDR1 reads MGHRA; CDR2 reads YSYEKL. With 8 bases removed from V and 8 bases from J, the gap between germline ends came to 9 bases. CDR3 size: 11 residues. This chain's CDR3 is CASGMVGELFF. Here the CDR3 DNA reads TGCGCCAGCGGAATGGTGGGGGAGCTGTTTTTT.

In its sample, this clonotype was seen a few times. The rearrangement links TRBV7-8 to TRBJ2-7; 9 bases agree with TRBD2. Germline CDR1 reads SGHVS; CDR2 reads FQNEAQ. Unmatched junction bases numbered 9, after V lost 4 bases and J lost 5 bases. The CDR3 consists of 15 residues. This CDR3 is CASSSRTSVGDEQYF. The DNA for the CDR3 is TGTGCCAGCAGCTCACGGACTAGCGTAGGTGACGAGCAGTACTTC.

This clonotype was found many times. This chain's CDR3 is CASSPYRGTYEQYF. CDR3 sequence (DNA): TGTGCCAGCAGTCCCTACAGGGGAACCTACGAGCAGTACTTC. V gene TRBV28 combines with J gene TRBJ2-7; TRBD1 aligns across 7 bases. CDR1 is MDHEN and CDR2 is SYDVKM in the germline V gene. The CDR3 is made up of 14 amino acids. Trimming at V came to 5 bases and at J to 2 bases, leaving 6 bases not matched to a gene. Variable domain in full (rest from reference TRBV28 and TRBJ2-7): DVKVTQSSRYLVKRTGEKVFLECVQDMDHENMFWYRQDPGLGLRLIYFSYDVKMKEKGDIPEGYSVSREKKERFSLILESASTNQTSMYLCASSPYRGTYEQYFGPGTRLTVT.

The chain couples TRBV6-1 to TRBJ2-2; 10 bases match TRBD2. This CDR3 spans 15 amino acids. The ends lost 3 bases at V and 9 bases at J; junction bases unmatched: 7. Germline loops: CDR1 MNHNS, CDR2 SASEGT. The CDR3 is CASSEPGTSGRELFF. The CDR3 nucleotides are TGTGCCAGCAGTGAGCCTGGAACTAGCGGGAGGGAGCTGTTTTTT.

This clonotype has more than one count but fewer than ten. The chain employs TRBV20-1 and TRBJ1-5; D remains unclear. Trimming took off 4 bases at V and 0 bases at J, with 7 bases between the two ends. This CDR3 has 13 residues. Germline CDR1 DFQATT, CDR2 SNEGSKA (reference sequence). In DNA form, the CDR3 reads TGCAGTGCTACAGAGGATAGCAATCAGCCCCAGCATTTT. Its protein is CSATEDSNQPQHF.

This sequence joins TRBV14 and TRBJ2-7, with 9 nucleotides matching TRBD1. Germline values: CDR1 SGHDN, CDR2 FVKESK. The CDR3 sequence is 16 residues long. Unmatched junction bases numbered 10, after V lost 4 bases and J lost 3 bases. This CDR3 is CASSPMNRGLRYEQYF. CDR3 nucleotide sequence: TGTGCCAGCAGCCCGATGAACAGGGGGCTGCGCTACGAGCAGTACTTC.

This rearrangement joins TRBV6-1 to TRBJ2-3; D call uncertain. V was clipped by 5 bases and J by 3 bases, with 12 bases between them. The CDR3 runs 14 residues. Germline V CDR1 and CDR2: MNHNS, SASEGT. CDR3 residues: CASSHNIQTDTQYF. CDR3 nucleotides: TGTGCCAGCAGTCATAACATCCAAACAGATACGCAGTATTTT.

This clonotype was seen only once. This chain joins TRBV28 and TRBJ2-1; 7 bases align to TRBD2. J was trimmed by 8 bases and V by 5 bases; bases with no gene match: 9. The CDR3 has 14 residues. Per germline, CDR1 MDHEN and CDR2 SYDVKM. The CDR3 nucleotides read TGTGCCAGCAGTCCCCGACTAGCTTCCGATGAGCAGTTCTTC. It specifies CASSPRLASDEQFF.

This clonotype was seen a handful of times. A much larger clone lies a single base off, so this may be a read error. This rearrangement joins TRBV28 to TRBJ2-7; 7 bases map to TRBD1. Germline V CDR1 and CDR2: MDHEN, SYDVKM. This CDR3 comprises 14 residues. Unmatched junction bases numbered 12, after V lost 11 bases and J lost 2 bases. This CDR3 reads CAGSGDSKTYEQYF. The CDR3 nucleotides are TGTGCCGGCTCCGGGGACAGCAAGACCTACGAGCAGTACTTC.

This clonotype was counted at least ten times. The rearrangement links TRBV28 to TRBJ2-4; 8 bases align to TRBD1. The ends lost 5 bases at V and 6 bases at J; junction bases unmatched: 12. CDR1 MDHEN and CDR2 SYDVKM come from the germline V gene. The CDR3 consists of 16 residues. Here the CDR3 reads CASSLRTGRRGNIQYF. The CDR3 DNA reads as TGTGCCAGCAGTCTGAGGACAGGGAGGAGAGGAAACATTCAGTACTTC.